This T cell receptor (beta chain) came from a study of regulatory T cells in long-lasting Graves disease. Study-wide background: A definition of persistent Graves' disease required over 5 years of antithyroid drugs plus positive TSH receptor antibodies. Overall study results and limits: Persistent Graves' patients had lower TCR diversity than newly diagnosed ones. Persistent disease preferred TRBV28, TRBJ1-2 and TRBJ2-5.

Through Arm-PCR of CDR3 regions and iRepertoire HTBI primers, TCR beta libraries were built. TCRdb reprocessed the multiplex PCR reads with MiXCR, giving one entry per CDR3 protein. The profile shows 300,000 or so distinct CDR3 sequences, less than 20% of them singletons. This CDR3 region has 14 residues. Between the trimmed V and J ends, which lost 2 bases and 1 base, there was a span of 8 bases. A word on this clonotype: Antigen specificity is unknown.

Regarding time point: persistent/refractory GD, antithyroid drugs over 5 years with positive TRAb. Researchers made the TCR library from RNA that was extracted from PBMCs. Sequences were derived from peripheral blood mononuclear cells (PBMCs), sampled when the disease was refractory, from a patient treated with antithyroid drugs. The sequence was collected from a female donor with Graves disease. The chain uses TRBV12-3 or TRBV12-4 and TRBJ1-2; perhaps TRBD1 as D (5 bases). The CDR3 here is CASSLQGGNYGYTF. The CDR3 DNA is TGTGCCAGCAGTTTACAGGGTGGTAACTATGGCTACACCTTC.